This passage covers 18 T cell receptor beta chains from one sample sequenced in a study of human T cells and chemical hapten exposure. TCRdb reprocessed the RACE reads via MiXCR and lists one record per CDR3 protein. The table lists 80,000 to 100,000 distinct CDR3 sequences, more than 9% of them singletons. Time point defined: patch test 2, 6 weeks after DPC sensitization. The treatment was: therapeutic diphenylcyclopropenone sensitization with weekly scalp DPC. This specimen consisted of whole blood, obtained in connection with sensitization to the hapten diphenylcyclopropenone (DPC). These receptors all stem from a woman aged 50 to 60 with alopecia areata. Some clones in this sample may be carry-over from other donors' samples.

This clonotype was counted ten times or more. V is TRBV11-2 and J is TRBJ2-7; D not resolved. The germline gives CDR1 SGHAT, CDR2 FQNNGV. Between the trimmed V and J ends, which lost 0 bases and 6 bases, there was a span of 12 bases. This CDR3 is built from 14 residues. CDR3 coding DNA: TGTGCCAGCAGCTTAGATCTTCAGGTTCCCGAGCAGTACTTC. Its translation is CASSLDLQVPEQYF.

This clonotype was seen more than once but under ten times. The chain carries TRBV19 and TRBJ2-3; TRBD2 matches at 9 bases. Looked up from germline, CDR1 is LNHDA and CDR2 is SQIVND (reference sequence). This CDR3 region has 15 residues. J lost 4 bases, V lost 4 bases, and 6 bases had no gene match. CDR3 bases: TGTGCCAGTAGTAGGTTAGCGGGAGACTCAGATACGCAGTATTTT. Protein product: CASSRLAGDSDTQYF.

This clonotype was found many times. The V and J genes are TRBV27 and TRBJ1-3, with D uncertain. V lost 5 bases and J 0 bases, leaving 8 bases between the germline ends. Germline loops: CDR1 MNHEY, CDR2 SMNVEV (reference sequence). The CDR3 loop spans 14 amino acids. The chain's CDR3 is CASSPAFSGNTIYF. CDR3 DNA sequence: TGTGCCAGCAGTCCCGCCTTCTCTGGAAACACCATATATTTT.

The chain has TRBV5-4 and TRBJ2-3; D might be TRBD2 (6 bases). V lost 4 bases to trimming and J lost 0 bases, with 15 bases between them. This CDR3 is 16 amino acids long. Per germline, CDR1 SGHNT and CDR2 YYREEE (reference sequence). The CDR3 region has the DNA TGTGCCAGCAGCCTCAAAGGCAGCGGGAGCACAGATACGCAGTATTTT. Its translation is CASSLKGSGSTDTQYF.

This clonotype has a handful of counts. The chain carries TRBV7-9 and TRBJ2-5, with 7 positions matching TRBD1. With V trimmed by 5 bases and J by 5 bases, 8 bases remained unmatched. Germline assignment: CDR1 SEHNR and CDR2 FQNEAQ (reference sequence). The length of the CDR3 is 14 residues. Written as DNA, the CDR3 is TGTGCCAGCAGCACACAACAGGGGTATGAGACCCAGTACTTC. Protein: CASSTQQGYETQYF.

The V call is TRBV28, the J call TRBJ2-7, with 8 bases matching TRBD1. Germline V CDR1 and CDR2: MDHEN, SYDVKM. Losses at the gene ends were 6 bases for V and 0 bases for J; bases not matched to a gene: 4. This CDR3 has 14 amino acids. The CDR3 protein is CASRRQGSSYEQYF. The CDR3 DNA sequence: TGTGCCAGCAGGCGACAGGGGAGCTCCTACGAGCAGTACTTC.

This clonotype has only a few counts. This chain links TRBV5-6 with TRBJ1-2, with 7 bases aligning to TRBD1. In germline, CDR1 is SGHDT, CDR2 YYEEEE. After removal of 1 base from V and 2 bases from J, the junction contained 5 bases not matched to a gene. CDR3 length equals 15 residues. CDR3 sequence: CASSLSGQTNYGYTF. CDR3 sequence (DNA): TGTGCCAGCAGCTTGTCGGGACAGACGAACTATGGCTACACCTTC.

The chain is built from TRBV12-3 or TRBV12-4 and TRBJ1-1; D remains unclear. Trimming left V 3 bases short and J 6 bases short, with 14 bases between. The CDR3 has 14 amino acids. The CDR3 reads CASSFMGYGSEAFF. The CDR3 DNA is TGTGCCAGCAGTTTTATGGGGTATGGGTCTGAAGCTTTCTTT.

This clonotype was counted ten times or more. V and J are TRBV20-1 and TRBJ2-3; 11 bases line up with TRBD2. J lost 3 bases, V lost 4 bases, and 6 bases had no gene match. Germline CDR1 is DFQATT and CDR2 is SNEGSKA (reference sequence). The CDR3 has 15 amino acids. The CDR3 DNA reads as TGCAGTGCTAAACTAGCGGGAGACATGACAGATACGCAGTATTTT. It encodes CSAKLAGDMTDTQYF.

This clonotype was counted between two and nine times. This rearrangement joins TRBV20-1 to TRBJ2-3, with D perhaps TRBD1 or TRBD2 (5 bases each). The CDR3 consists of 15 residues. V was cut by 2 bases and J by 6 bases, with 18 bases left in between. Germline V gene data show CDR1 as DFQATT and CDR2 as SNEGSKA (reference sequence). CDR3 nucleotides: TGCAGTGCTAGACCTGGGGACCGCCCGGATGATACGCAGTATTTT. It is translated as CSARPGDRPDDTQYF.

This clonotype has ten or more counts. The chain has TRBV20-1 and TRBJ2-3; D not resolved. The CDR3 loop spans 11 amino acids. CDR1 is DFQATT and CDR2 is SNEGSKA in the germline V gene (reference sequence). V lost 4 bases to trimming and J lost 2 bases, with 4 bases between them. Written as DNA, the CDR3 is TGCAGTGCTACTTACACAGATACGCAGTATTTT. Protein: CSATYTDTQYF.

This clonotype was seen a few times. The chain joins TRBV27 to TRBJ1-1; D remains ambiguous. CDR1 is MNHEY and CDR2 is SMNVEV in the germline V gene (reference sequence). The CDR3 loop spans 15 amino acids. V lost 5 bases to trimming and J lost 5 bases, with 18 bases between them. The CDR3 region is CASSRHNTKGTEAFF. The CDR3 DNA is TGTGCCAGCAGTCGGCATAACACAAAGGGAACTGAAGCTTTCTTT.

This clonotype showed up many times. The V gene is TRBV7-2, the J gene TRBJ2-7; 8 positions match TRBD2. CDR1 is SGHTA, CDR2 FQGNSA, per germline. V lost 4 bases and J lost 5; bases outside the gene matches: 10. The CDR3 runs to 15 residues. CDR3 sequence: CASSSIAGQIHEQYF. The CDR3 DNA is TGTGCCAGCAGCTCGATAGCGGGACAAATCCACGAGCAGTACTTC.

This chain links TRBV20-1 with TRBJ1-1; 10 bases align to TRBD1. After removal of 5 bases from V and 3 bases from J, the junction contained 6 bases not matched to a gene. The CDR3 length is 14 residues. CDR1 DFQATT and CDR2 SNEGSKA come from the germline V gene (reference sequence). CDR3 loop: CSAPGQGVHTEAFF. CDR3 coding DNA: TGCAGTGCTCCCGGACAGGGGGTTCACACTGAAGCTTTCTTT.

This clonotype was recorded at least ten times. Here the CDR3 reads CSVEDPQGTVGLMGYTF. Here the CDR3 DNA reads TGCAGCGTTGAAGATCCCCAGGGCACGGTTGGGCTGATGGGCTACACCTTC. V usage is TRBV29-1 and J usage is TRBJ1-2; the D gene is possibly TRBD1 (5 bases). Germline V gene data show CDR1 as SQVTM and CDR2 as ANQGSEA. This CDR3 comprises 17 residues. Trimming removed 0 bases at V and 8 bases at J, with 25 bases between.

This CDR3 is CSARTTGGQNIQYF. CDR3 nucleotides: TGCAGTGCTAGAACAACGGGAGGCCAAAACATTCAGTACTTC. The rearrangement uses TRBV20-1 and TRBJ2-4; 7 positions agree with TRBD2. The CDR3 consists of 14 residues. The germline V gene has CDR1 DFQATT and CDR2 SNEGSKA (reference sequence). V shed 2 bases, J shed 5 bases, and the junction held 6 bases outside the gene matches.

This clonotype has only a few counts. The chain links TRBV3-1 to TRBJ1-4; 8 bases match TRBD1. The CDR3 is made up of 14 amino acids. The V gene end was trimmed by 0 bases and the J gene end by 8 bases; junction bases not matched to a gene: 2. Germline values: CDR1 LGHDT, CDR2 YNNKEL (reference sequence). CDR3 sequence reads: CASSQEDRGEKLFF. In DNA form, the CDR3 reads TGTGCCAGCAGCCAAGAAGACAGGGGCGAAAAACTGTTTTTT.

V gene TRBV27 combines with J gene TRBJ2-7, with a possible D match to TRBD1 (5 bases). The CDR3 has 14 amino acids. With 2 bases removed from V and 2 bases from J, the gap between germline ends came to 10 bases. CDR1 MNHEY and CDR2 SMNVEV come from the germline V gene (reference sequence). CDR3 loop: CASSLRGGPYEQYF. The CDR3 DNA sequence: TGTGCCAGCAGTTTAAGGGGTGGCCCCTACGAGCAGTACTTC.